The sequence of this T cell receptor (beta chain) was determined in a study of T cells in Graves' hyperthyroidism and ophthalmopathy. RNA transcripts served as the template for amplifying TCR beta CDR3 regions. HTBI primers were employed in a first-round RT-PCR of the TCR CDR3. TCRdb independently ran MiXCR on the multiplex PCR reads; one entry per CDR3 protein. The sample gives under 700,000 distinct CDR3 sequences, approximately 15% of which show up once; 18% is in the top ten. Many counts were recorded for this clonotype. Input material: blood. The receptor's source is a woman under 30 with Graves' hyperthyroidism.

Here the CDR3 reads CSGGLAGEETQYF. The CDR3 DNA reads TGCAGTGGAGGGCTAGCGGGGGAAGAGACCCAGTACTTC. This sequence joins TRBV20-1 and TRBJ2-5, with 10 positions matching TRBD2. Germline trimming cut 7 bases from V and 3 bases from J; bases unmatched to any gene: 5. CDR3 length equals 13 residues. CDR1 and CDR2 from the germline V gene are DFQATT and SNEGSKA (reference sequence).